This T cell receptor (beta chain) was identified during a study of shared clonotypes between healthy human individuals. V gave up 1 base and J gave up 6 bases, with 4 bases separating them. This CDR3 region has 11 residues. CDR1 and CDR2 (germline): SGHVS, FNYEAQ. The protocol was immunoSEQ multiplex PCR, while the TCRdb copy is restricted to in-frame clones and leaves out a portion. The repertoire consists of some 2,000,000 clones, with about 94% occurring once and the leading ten covering roughly 1%. CD45RO-negative, CCR7-positively selected cells formed the naive CD8 fraction, excluding terminally differentiated effector memory CD45RA+ cells. Study-level points and caveats: Naive subsets, compared against memory subsets, generally had larger estimated richness values.

This clone has just one count. Its cognate antigen is unknown. V gene TRBV7-6 combines with J gene TRBJ2-7; D not certain. This sequence was found in a man between 18 and 29 years old in good health. The material sequenced was naive CD8+ T cells sorted from blood. CDR3 sequence: CASSLDGEQYF. As DNA, the CDR3 is TGTGCCAGCAGCTTAGATGGCGAGCAGTACTTC.